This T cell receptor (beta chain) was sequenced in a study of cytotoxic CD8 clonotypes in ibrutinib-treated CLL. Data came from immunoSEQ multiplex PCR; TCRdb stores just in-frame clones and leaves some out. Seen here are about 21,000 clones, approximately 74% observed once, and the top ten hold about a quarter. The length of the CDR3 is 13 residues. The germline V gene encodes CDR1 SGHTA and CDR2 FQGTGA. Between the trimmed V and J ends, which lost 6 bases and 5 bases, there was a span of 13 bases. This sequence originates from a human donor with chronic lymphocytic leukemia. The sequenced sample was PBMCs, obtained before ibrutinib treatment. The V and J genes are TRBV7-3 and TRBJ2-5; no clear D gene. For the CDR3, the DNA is TGTGCCAGCAGTCTAAACGGCCTCGAGACCCAGTACTTC. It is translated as CASSLNGLETQYF.